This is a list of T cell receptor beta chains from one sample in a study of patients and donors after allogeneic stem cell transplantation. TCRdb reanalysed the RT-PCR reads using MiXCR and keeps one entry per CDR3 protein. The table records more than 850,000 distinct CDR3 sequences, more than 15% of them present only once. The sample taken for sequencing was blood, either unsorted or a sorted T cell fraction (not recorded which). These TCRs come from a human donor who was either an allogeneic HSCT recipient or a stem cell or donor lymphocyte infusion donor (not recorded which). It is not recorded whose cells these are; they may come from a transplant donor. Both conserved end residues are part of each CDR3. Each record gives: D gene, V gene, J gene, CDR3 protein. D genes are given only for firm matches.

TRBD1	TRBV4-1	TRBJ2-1	CASSHGWDSNEQFF
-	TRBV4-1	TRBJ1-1	CASSLPIEGSTEAFF
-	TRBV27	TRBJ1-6	CASSSWNSPLHF
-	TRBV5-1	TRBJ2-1	CASSPLGGPYYGSYNEQFF
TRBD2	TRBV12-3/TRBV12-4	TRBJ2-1	CASSSGVRLAGSGEQFF
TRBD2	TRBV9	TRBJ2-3	CASSVRLAGSTDTQYF
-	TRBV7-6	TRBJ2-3	CASSLGFGPTDTQYF
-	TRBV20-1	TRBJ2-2	CSARAPRGTGELFF
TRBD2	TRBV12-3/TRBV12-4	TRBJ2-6	CASSLREAGANVLTF
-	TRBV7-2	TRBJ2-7	CASSPVGGHDEQYF
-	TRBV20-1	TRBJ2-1	CSARDRSRGPLNNEQFF
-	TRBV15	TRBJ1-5	CATSGDRRINQPQHF
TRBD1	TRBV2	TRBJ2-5	CASRQSRDRQETQYF
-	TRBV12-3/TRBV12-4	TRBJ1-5	CASSLVASGGLSQPQHF
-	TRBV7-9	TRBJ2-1	CASRSAGVEQFF
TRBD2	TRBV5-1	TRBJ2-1	CASAPSGLAGLNEQFF
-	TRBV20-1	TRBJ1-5	CSASGQGGQPQHF
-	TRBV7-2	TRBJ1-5	CASSPQGAQPQHF
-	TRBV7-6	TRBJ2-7	CASSPIKQTYEQYF
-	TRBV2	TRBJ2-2	CASRQGLGTGELFF
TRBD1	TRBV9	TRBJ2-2	CASSARDRGYDGELFF
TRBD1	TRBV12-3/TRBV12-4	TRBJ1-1	CASRGQGIMNTEAFF
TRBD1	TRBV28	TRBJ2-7	CASRTGILYEQYF
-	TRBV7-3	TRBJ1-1	CASTPYDVETAEAFF
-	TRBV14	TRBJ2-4	CASSQDKNPNIQYF
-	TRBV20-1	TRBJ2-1	CSARDWQDNEQFF
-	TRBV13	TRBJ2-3	CASSLVGGEGTDTQYF
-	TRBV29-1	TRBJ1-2	CSVEDGGNYGYTF
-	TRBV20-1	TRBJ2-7	CSARYRHYEQYF
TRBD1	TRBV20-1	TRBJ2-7	CSAIWTGGSYEQYF
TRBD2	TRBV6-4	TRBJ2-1	CASSAGLAPNNEQFF
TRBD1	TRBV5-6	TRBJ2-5	CASSLTGGRKTQYF
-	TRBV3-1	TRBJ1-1	CASSQLGSSMNTEAFF
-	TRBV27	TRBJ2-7	CASARGSEQYF
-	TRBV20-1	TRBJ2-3	CSERGSTDTQYF
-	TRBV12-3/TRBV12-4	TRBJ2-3	CASSRANTQYF
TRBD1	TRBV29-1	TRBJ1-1	CSAGQGSTEAFF
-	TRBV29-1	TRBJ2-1	CSTVASDPVNEQFF
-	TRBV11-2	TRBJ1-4	CASSSRQAEEKLFF
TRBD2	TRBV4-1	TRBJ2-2	CASTTAAGVGTGELFF
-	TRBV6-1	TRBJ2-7	CASSSNRDLYEQYF
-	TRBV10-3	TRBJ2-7	CAIRPNSGTGLYEQYF
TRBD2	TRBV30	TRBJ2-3	CAWNYGGGPSDTQYF
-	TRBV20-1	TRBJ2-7	CSARVGRSNSYEQYF
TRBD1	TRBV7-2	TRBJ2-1	CASSPQTGPYNEQFF
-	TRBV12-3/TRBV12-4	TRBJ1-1	CASSLTGGWNTEAFF
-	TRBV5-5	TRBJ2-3	CASSLEQGQDTQYF
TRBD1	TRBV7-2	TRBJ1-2	CASSSRTGVDGYTF